Below are 30 T cell receptor beta chains sequenced from a single sample in a study of beta chain features in type 1 diabetes (dated by TCRdb to the late 2010s). Libraries were prepared through the immunoSEQ multiplex PCR assay. The entire isolated RNA was reverse transcribed using the High Capacity cDNA Reverse Transcription Kit, and thus expressed TCRB transcripts were sequenced. TCRdb's version of the immuneACCESS table is confined to in-frame rearrangements and falls short of the full clone set. An unresolved V gene accounts for under half of the shortfall where checked; the remainder is of unknown origin. The sample data list under 400,000 clones, and 13% to 15% of these were observed just once. The biggest ten clones account for 6.7% of the sample. What was sequenced was central memory CD4+ T cells from blood. The receptors stem from a man aged 25 to 45 in good health.

V usage is TRBV30 and J usage is TRBJ1-1; maybe TRBD1 (5 bases). CDR1 and CDR2 from the germline V gene are GTSNPN and SVGIG (reference sequence). This CDR3 contains 11 residues. Trimming removed 7 bases at V and 6 bases at J, with 12 bases between. This chain's CDR3 is CAFGGGAEAFF. DNA for the CDR3: TGTGCCTTCGGAGGAGGGGCTGAAGCTTTCTTT. Complete variable domain (other parts from reference TRBV30 and TRBJ1-1): SQTIHQWPATLVQPVGSPLSLECTVEGTSNPNLYWYRQAAGRGLQLLFYSVGIGQISSEVPQNLSASRPQDRQFILSSKKLLLSDSGFYLCAFGGGAEAFFGQGTRLTVV.

The V gene is TRBV7-2, the J gene TRBJ2-1; possible D gene TRBD2, 6 bases. Trimming stripped 6 bases from V and 4 bases from J, with 16 bases between. Germline V gene lookup returns CDR1 SGHTA and CDR2 FQGNSA. The CDR3 consists of 15 residues. The CDR3 spells CASRGGADLYNEQFF. The CDR3 DNA reads TGTGCCAGCAGAGGAGGGGCGGACCTATACAATGAGCAGTTCTTC.

This clone has more than one count but fewer than ten. The chain has TRBV30 and TRBJ2-1; 10 bases are shared with TRBD1. Germline V gene sequence: CDR1 GTSNPN, CDR2 SVGIG (reference sequence). The CDR3 sequence is 16 residues long. V trimming: 3 bases; J trimming: 9 bases; junction bases outside the gene matches: 14. The CDR3 DNA follows: TGTGCCTGGAGCTTTTCACGGGACAGGGGATTAATTGAGCAGTTCTTC. The encoded protein is CAWSFSRDRGLIEQFF.

This clone was observed a few times. This chain uses TRBV5-4 with TRBJ2-4; D is unclear. The CDR3 spans 17 residues. With 0 bases removed from V and 1 base from J, the gap between germline ends came to 14 bases. CDR1 SGHNT and CDR2 YYREEE come from the germline V gene (reference sequence). The CDR3, as DNA: TGTGCCAGCAGCTTGGCTTATGGGGATCGGGCCAAAAACATTCAGTACTTC. Amino acids: CASSLAYGDRAKNIQYF.

The V and J genes are TRBV6-1 and TRBJ1-1; 7 bases align to TRBD1. V was clipped by 7 bases and J by 4 bases; unmatched bases: 9. CDR1 is MNHNS and CDR2 is SASEGT in the germline V gene. The CDR3 extends over 14 amino acids. CDR3 sequence: CASNWDRRVTEAFF. The CDR3 coding sequence is TGTGCCAGCAACTGGGACAGAAGGGTCACTGAAGCTTTCTTT.

CDR3 protein: CASSQDLGQGDLANYGYTF. CDR3 nucleotides: TGCGCCAGCAGCCAAGATCTGGGACAGGGGGATCTAGCTAACTATGGCTACACCTTC. The rearrangement uses TRBV4-3 and TRBJ1-2; 11 bases are shared with TRBD1. Per the germline V gene, CDR1 is LGHNA and CDR2 is YSLEER. V dropped 0 bases and J dropped 0; count of bases not matched to a gene: 9. The CDR3 is 19 amino acids.

V is TRBV25-1 and J is TRBJ2-7; TRBD1 or TRBD2 may be the D gene (6 bases each). The V gene's germline CDR1 is MGHDK and CDR2 SYGVNS. The CDR3 is 15 residues long. V was cut by 5 bases and J by 2 bases, with 16 bases left in between. CDR3 region: CASSYRGQGTYEQYF. The CDR3 DNA reads TGTGCCAGCAGTTACCGGGGGCAGGGAACCTACGAGCAGTACTTC.

This sequence joins TRBV5-1 and TRBJ1-4, with 10 bases aligning to TRBD1. CDR1 and CDR2 (germline): SGHRS, YFSETQ. V lost 3 bases, J lost 16 bases, and 15 bases stayed unmatched. The CDR3 is 15 amino acids. CDR3 in amino acids: CASSSVGTGESSWFF. CDR3 bases: TGCGCCAGCAGCTCGGTGGGGACAGGGGAGTCCTCATGGTTTTTT.

J is TRBJ1-5 and V is TRBV5-1; the D gene is possibly TRBD1 (5 bases). Germline V CDR1 and CDR2: SGHRS, YFSETQ. Between the trimmed V and J ends, which lost 5 bases and 5 bases, there was a span of 17 bases. This CDR3 is built from 15 residues. Here the CDR3 DNA reads TGCGCCAGCAGTCTGGGGGGAGGGATACATCAGCCCCAGCATTTT. This translates into CASSLGGGIHQPQHF.

Many counts were recorded for this clone. The rearrangement uses TRBV19 and TRBJ2-3; D tentatively fits TRBD1 or TRBD2 (5 bases each). The CDR3 covers 15 residues. Trimming stripped 6 bases from V and 6 bases from J, with 19 bases between. Germline V CDR1 and CDR2: LNHDA, SQIVND (reference sequence). In nucleotides, the CDR3 is TGTGCCAGTAGCCCTCCCGGGGCCCCTCGGGATACGCAGTATTTT. It translates to CASSPPGAPRDTQYF.

The V and J genes are TRBV11-2 and TRBJ1-5, with 10 nucleotides matching TRBD1. Looked up from germline, CDR1 is SGHAT and CDR2 is FQNNGV. V dropped 1 base and J dropped 4; count of bases not matched to a gene: 4. The CDR3 totals 16 residues. The CDR3 here is CASSLAGQGGNQPQHF. In DNA, the CDR3 is TGTGCCAGCAGCTTAGCAGGACAGGGGGGAAATCAGCCCCAGCATTTT. Using reference TRBV11-2 and TRBJ1-5 for the parts outside the CDR3, the full variable domain is EAGVAQSPRYKIIEKRQSVAFWCNPISGHATLYWYQQILGQGPKLLIQFQNNGVVDDSQLPKDRFSAERLKGVDSTLKIQPAKLEDSAVYLCASSLAGQGGNQPQHFGDGTRLSIL.

In this sample, this clone turned up a few times. The chain combines TRBV7-9 with TRBJ1-2, with TRBD1 matching over 7 bases. Looked up from germline, CDR1 is SEHNR and CDR2 is FQNEAQ (reference sequence). V shed 4 bases, J shed 5 bases, and the junction held 1 base outside the gene matches. The CDR3 covers 12 residues. The CDR3: CASSSTGYGYTF. CDR3 DNA: TGTGCCAGCAGCTCGACAGGGTATGGCTACACCTTC.

This clone was picked up many times. The chain combines TRBV30 with TRBJ1-3; D perhaps matches TRBD1 (5 bases). Deletions cut 0 bases from V and 2 bases from J, with 11 bases between. The CDR3 extends over 15 amino acids. The germline gives CDR1 GTSNPN, CDR2 SVGIG (reference sequence). CDR3 loop: CAWSVDTSPGNTIYF. CDR3 bases: TGTGCCTGGAGTGTGGACACCTCCCCTGGAAACACCATATATTTT.

This clone was counted many times. The rearrangement joins TRBV7-9 to TRBJ2-2; D ambiguous. The CDR3 extends over 12 amino acids. The germline gives CDR1 SEHNR, CDR2 FQNEAQ (reference sequence). V was pared by 4 bases and J by 5 bases, with 5 bases between. The CDR3 bases are TGTGCCAGCAGCTCCGGGACCGGGGAGCTGTTTTTT. It yields the protein CASSSGTGELFF.

Many counts were recorded for this clone. The chain combines TRBV7-2 with TRBJ2-3, with D perhaps given as TRBD1 or TRBD2 (7 bases each). The CDR3 extends over 16 amino acids. The ends were cut back, 1 base at V and 4 bases at J, with 15 bases in the middle. Germline loops: CDR1 SGHTA, CDR2 FQGNSA. The CDR3 nucleotides read TGTGCCAGCAGCTTAGAAGGGAGGGGGCGAGCAGATACGCAGTATTTT. Its translation: CASSLEGRGRADTQYF.

Ten or more counts support this clone. The chain has TRBV19 and TRBJ2-7, with unresolved D. Between the trimmed V and J ends, which lost 2 bases and 2 bases, there was a span of 4 bases. Germline V gene sequence: CDR1 LNHDA, CDR2 SQIVND (reference sequence). The CDR3 length is 12 residues. CDR3 sequence: CASSIYTYEQYV. DNA for the CDR3: TGTGCCAGTAGTATATATACCTACGAGCAGTACGTC.

This clone has only a few counts. This chain joins TRBV18 and TRBJ1-2; the D gene is possibly TRBD1 (5 bases). Trimming removed 3 bases from V and 3 bases from J, with 14 bases in between. The CDR3 covers 15 residues. Per the germline V gene, CDR1 is KGHSH and CDR2 is LQKENI. The CDR3 loop is CASSPNGWGDYGYTF. The CDR3 DNA sequence: TGTGCCAGCTCACCGAACGGTTGGGGGGACTATGGCTACACCTTC.

The chain links TRBV7-9 to TRBJ2-5; the D is unclear. V lost 6 bases and J lost 1, with 3 bases in between. This CDR3 contains 11 residues. Per germline, CDR1 SEHNR and CDR2 FQNEAQ (reference sequence). This chain's CDR3 is CASRAQETQYF. CDR3 DNA: TGTGCCAGCAGGGCCCAAGAGACCCAGTACTTC. Full variable domain (rest looked up from reference TRBV7-9 and TRBJ2-5): DTGVSQNPRHKITKRGQNVTFRCDPISEHNRLYWYRQTLGQGPEFLTYFQNEAQLEKSRLLSDRFSAERPKGSFSTLEIQRTEQGDSAMYLCASRAQETQYFGPGTRLLVL.

The chain carries TRBV6-5 and TRBJ2-5; D not certain. The germline CDR1 and CDR2 sequences are MNHEY and SVGAGI. CDR3 length: 11 residues. V was shortened by 6 bases and J by 3 bases, with 5 bases between the two germline ends. The CDR3 nucleotides are TGTGCCAGCAGCCTGGAAGAGACCCAGTACTTC. It specifies CASSLEETQYF.

Ten or more counts support this clone. This specimen includes other DNA sequences encoding the same CDR3. The V call is TRBV7-2, the J call TRBJ2-1; D gene unclear. CDR1 is SGHTA and CDR2 is FQGNSA in the germline V gene. The CDR3 spans 11 residues. V was pared by 4 bases and J by 7 bases, with 5 bases between. CDR3 region: CASSYPNEQFF. CDR3 nucleotide sequence: TGTGCCAGCAGCTACCCGAATGAGCAGTTCTTC. Looking up the rest from reference TRBV7-2 and TRBJ2-1 gives the full variable domain: GAGVSQSPSNKVTEKGKDVELRCDPISGHTALYWYRQSLGQGLEFLIYFQGNSAPDKSGLPSDRFSAERTGGSVSTLTIQRTQQEDSAVYLCASSYPNEQFFGPGTRLTVL.

This clone was detected only a few times. The V call is TRBV11-3, the J call TRBJ2-7, with 9 bases that match TRBD2. The CDR3 loop spans 13 amino acids. CDR1 and CDR2 from the germline V gene are SGHNT and YENEEA. The V gene end was trimmed by 5 bases and the J gene end by 3 bases; junction bases not matched to a gene: 2. CDR3 bases: TGTGCCAGCAGCGCACTAGCGGGCTACGAGCAGTACGTC. Translated: CASSALAGYEQYV.

The J gene is TRBJ2-7, the V gene TRBV9; 7 positions agree with TRBD2. CDR1 is SGDLS and CDR2 is YYNGEE in the germline V gene. V was clipped by 4 bases and J by 6 bases; unmatched bases: 7. The CDR3 contains 13 residues. The CDR3 DNA reads TGTGCCAGCAGCCAGGCGGGAGAGGCCGAGCAGTACGTC. Amino acid sequence: CASSQAGEAEQYV.

This clone was seen repeatedly, ten times or more. V gene TRBV5-1 combines with J gene TRBJ2-7; D unresolved. Germline V gene lookup returns CDR1 SGHRS and CDR2 YFSETQ. V lost 0 bases and J lost 0, with 4 bases in between. CDR3 length: 13 amino acids. Written as DNA, the CDR3 is TGCGCCAGCAGCTTGGGGAGCTCCTACGAGCAGTACGTC. It yields the protein CASSLGSSYEQYV.

The chain is built from TRBV7-2 and TRBJ2-7, with D possibly matching TRBD1 (6 bases). The CDR3 contains 14 residues. From germline, CDR1 is SGHTA and CDR2 FQGNSA. The germline V and J ends were trimmed by 7 bases and 2 bases, with 15 bases remaining between them. The CDR3 DNA reads as TGTGCCAGCAACGTCCATCAGGGGCCCTACGAGCAGTACGTC. Residues: CASNVHQGPYEQYV.

This clone was observed a handful of times. This sequence joins TRBV9 and TRBJ2-1; no clear D gene. The V end lost 6 bases, the J end lost 4 bases, and 29 bases lay between the germline ends. The CDR3 has 19 amino acids. Germline V gene sequence: CDR1 SGDLS, CDR2 YYNGEE. CDR3 protein: CASTRSASRSPASYNEQFF. The DNA for the CDR3 is TGTGCCAGCACCCGATCCGCGTCCAGGTCTCCGGCTTCGTACAATGAGCAGTTCTTC.

The chain links TRBV6-5 to TRBJ2-7; D remains ambiguous. The CDR3 runs 15 residues. V was cut by 4 bases and J by 0 bases, with 13 bases left in between. Germline values: CDR1 MNHEY, CDR2 SVGAGI. The CDR3 spells CASSFGSYRSYEQYF. DNA for the CDR3: TGTGCCAGCAGTTTCGGCTCGTACCGCTCCTACGAGCAGTACTTC.

The chain is built from TRBV7-2 and TRBJ1-2, with a weak D call TRBD1 (5 bases). This CDR3 spans 15 amino acids. Germline assignment: CDR1 SGHTA and CDR2 FQGNSA. V was clipped by 5 bases and J by 0 bases, with 13 bases between them. CDR3 sequence reads: CASSERSTANYGYTF. Written as DNA, the CDR3 is TGTGCCAGCAGCGAAAGATCGACAGCTAACTATGGCTACACCTTC. Based on the CDR3 plus reference TRBV7-2 and TRBJ1-2, the full variable domain is GAGVSQSPSNKVTEKGKDVELRCDPISGHTALYWYRQSLGQGLEFLIYFQGNSAPDKSGLPSDRFSAERTGGSVSTLTIQRTQQEDSAVYLCASSERSTANYGYTFGSGTRLTVV.

Only a few counts were recorded for this clone. This chain joins TRBV5-6 and TRBJ2-1; TRBD2 is a possible D gene (7 bases). CDR1 is SGHDT and CDR2 is YYEEEE in the germline V gene. This CDR3 is built from 15 residues. Trimming cost V 5 bases and J 1 base, with 13 bases left between them. The CDR3 loop is CASSRGGVSYNEQFF. The CDR3 DNA follows: TGTGCCAGCAGTAGGGGGGGCGTTTCCTACAATGAGCAGTTCTTC.

This clone has only a few counts. J is TRBJ2-5 and V is TRBV19; a weak D match, TRBD1 (5 bases). This CDR3 is 14 amino acids long. Germline V gene data show CDR1 as LNHDA and CDR2 as SQIVND (reference sequence). The V gene lost 3 bases and the J gene lost 5 bases, with 13 bases spanning the gap. The chain's CDR3 is CASSMQGLMETQYF. The CDR3 DNA reads as TGTGCCAGTAGTATGCAGGGCCTCATGGAGACCCAGTACTTC.

This clone was observed a handful of times. The CDR3 DNA reads TGTGCCTGGAGTACCTCGGGGGTGAATTCACCCCTCCACTTT. Encoded protein: CAWSTSGVNSPLHF. The rearrangement uses TRBV30 and TRBJ1-6; D is possibly TRBD1 (5 bases). The CDR3 spans 14 residues. Germline CDR1 and CDR2: GTSNPN and SVGIG (reference sequence). V was clipped by 2 bases and J by 7 bases, with 12 bases between them.